The 32 T cell receptor beta chains given below trace back to one sample, sequenced in a study of blood T cell repertoires in COVID-19. The protocol was immunoSEQ multiplex PCR, while the TCRdb copy is restricted to in-frame clones and leaves out a portion. Here the sample spans around 200,000 clones, around 79% being singletons. Specimen: peripheral blood. The receptors originated from a woman between 40 and 55 years old with COVID-19, enrolled during active disease.

V gene TRBV2 combines with J gene TRBJ2-2; TRBD1 might be the D (6 bases). The CDR3 is 17 amino acids. Looked up from germline, CDR1 is SNHLY and CDR2 is FYNNEI. Trimming pared 7 bases from V and 2 bases from J, leaving 20 bases between. CDR3 coding DNA: TGTGCCAGCACCGAGGGGGACGCCGCGGTCAACACCGGGGAGCTGTTTTTT. Its protein product is CASTEGDAAVNTGELFF.

This chain's CDR3 is CASRRDGSSYNEQFF. CDR3 DNA: TGTGCCAGCAGGAGGGACGGGAGCTCCTACAATGAGCAGTTCTTC. The rearrangement uses TRBV5-4 and TRBJ2-1; D may be TRBD2 (6 bases). This CDR3 has 15 residues. CDR1 is SGHNT, CDR2 YYREEE, per germline (reference sequence). Trimming removed 5 bases at V and 0 bases at J, with 12 bases between.

This sequence joins TRBV11-2 and TRBJ2-3, with TRBD2 matching over 9 bases. The germline V gene encodes CDR1 SGHAT and CDR2 FQNNGV. This CDR3 has 17 residues. Losses at the gene ends were 2 bases for V and 5 bases for J; bases not matched to a gene: 11. In DNA form, the CDR3 reads TGTGCCAGCAGCTTATGGCGCGCGGGGGGGCAAGGAGATACGCAGTATTTT. Its translation: CASSLWRAGGQGDTQYF.

This chain connects TRBV11-2 to TRBJ2-7, with 8 bases lining up with TRBD2. The CDR3 runs 15 residues. In germline, CDR1 is SGHAT, CDR2 FQNNGV. The V and J ends lost 5 bases and 2 bases, in that order; junction bases with no gene match: 8. CDR3 loop: CASSPALAGPYEQYF. In nucleotides, the CDR3 is TGTGCCAGCAGCCCGGCGTTAGCGGGACCCTACGAGCAGTACTTC.

The J gene is TRBJ1-3, the V gene TRBV7-7, with D maybe TRBD1 (6 bases). The CDR3 runs to 15 residues. V dropped 7 bases and J dropped 2 bases, with 15 bases sitting between them. Germline assignment: CDR1 SSHAT and CDR2 FNYEAQ (reference sequence). The CDR3 coding sequence is TGTGCCAGCACCGTTCGCAGGGGTACTGGAAACACCATATATTTT. This sequence encodes CASTVRRGTGNTIYF.

CDR3 amino acids: CASKLASGETQYF. As DNA, the CDR3 is TGTGCCAGCAAACTTGCTAGCGGGGAGACCCAGTACTTC. The chain recombines TRBV12-3 or TRBV12-4 with TRBJ2-5; 8 nucleotides agree with TRBD2. The length of the CDR3 is 13 residues. The V gene end was trimmed by 7 bases and the J gene end by 5 bases; junction bases not matched to a gene: 6.

The chain links TRBV7-2 to TRBJ2-1; 10 bases match TRBD2. This CDR3 comprises 16 residues. The germline CDR1 and CDR2 sequences are SGHTA and FQGNSA. Trimming cost V 4 bases and J 7 bases; bases outside gene matches: 10. CDR3 protein: CASSSYTSGKGNEQFF. In DNA, the CDR3 is TGTGCCAGCAGCTCATATACTAGCGGGAAGGGTAATGAGCAGTTCTTC.

This sequence joins TRBV3-1 (or the pseudogene TRBV3-2) and TRBJ2-3, with 7 bases fitting TRBD2. CDR3 size: 15 residues. Germline loops: CDR1 LGHDT, CDR2 YNNKEL (reference sequence). With V trimmed by 2 bases and J by 1 base, 3 bases remained unmatched. CDR3 loop: CASSQNAGGTDTQYF. CDR3 sequence (DNA): TGTGCCAGCAGCCAAAACGCGGGGGGCACAGATACGCAGTATTTT.

This chain links TRBV6-6 with TRBJ2-7, with 8 bases lining up with TRBD1. The junction had 11 bases not matched to a gene; V was cut back by 7 bases and J by 3 bases. This CDR3 region has 15 residues. Germline-derived CDR1 and CDR2 are MNHNY and SVGAGI (reference sequence). The chain's CDR3 is CASNAGQGLDYEQYF. DNA of the CDR3: TGTGCCAGCAATGCAGGACAGGGACTCGACTACGAGCAGTACTTC.

The rearrangement links TRBV27 to TRBJ2-4, with D possibly TRBD2 on 6 matching bases. Trimming cost V 4 bases and J 1 base, with 20 bases left between them. Germline-derived CDR1 and CDR2 are MNHEY and SMNVEV (reference sequence). This CDR3 contains 18 residues. The CDR3 DNA sequence: TGTGCCAGCAGTTCACCGACTAGGGCGGGTTGGGCCAAAAACATTCAGTACTTC. Encoded protein: CASSSPTRAGWAKNIQYF.

Only one count was recorded for this clone. The chain recombines TRBV2 with TRBJ2-1; D unclear. Germline CDR1 is SNHLY and CDR2 is FYNNEI. V was clipped by 4 bases and J by 7 bases, with 8 bases between them. CDR3 length: 12 residues. In DNA form, the CDR3 reads TGTGCCAGCAGTGCCACCCGGAATGAGCAGTTCTTC. Translated, it gives CASSATRNEQFF. The full variable domain, its missing parts supplied by reference TRBV2 and TRBJ2-1, is EPEVTQTPSHQVTQMGQEVILRCVPISNHLYFYWYRQILGQKVEFLVSFYNNEISEKSEIFDDQFSVERPDGSNFTLKIRSTKLEDSAMYFCASSATRNEQFFGPGTRLTVL.

The chain joins TRBV7-9 to TRBJ1-6; D is perhaps TRBD1 (5 bases). V shed 5 bases and J shed 7 bases, with 9 bases lying between them. CDR3 length equals 13 residues. CDR1 is SEHNR, CDR2 FQNEAQ, per germline (reference sequence). The CDR3 is CASSPEGNSPLHF. The CDR3 DNA sequence: TGTGCCAGCAGCCCGGAGGGGAATTCACCCCTCCACTTT.

This clone was seen more than once but under ten times. This sequence joins TRBV6-1 and TRBJ1-5; D gene unclear. Between the trimmed V and J ends, which lost 3 bases and 0 bases, there was a span of 9 bases. Looked up from germline, CDR1 is MNHNS and CDR2 is SASEGT. The CDR3 consists of 15 residues. CDR3 residues: CASSDREYSNQPQHF. CDR3 DNA: TGTGCCAGCAGTGATAGGGAGTATAGCAATCAGCCCCAGCATTTT.

V usage is TRBV6-4 and J usage is TRBJ1-3; tentatively, D is TRBD1 (5 bases). V was clipped by 2 bases and J by 2 bases, with 16 bases between them. Per germline, CDR1 MRHNA and CDR2 SNTAGT. This CDR3 comprises 17 residues. This CDR3 is CASSDGGVELPGNTIYF. DNA for the CDR3: TGTGCCAGCAGTGACGGGGGGGTTGAGCTTCCTGGAAACACCATATATTTT.

CDR3 amino acids: CASSLASGGPYEQYF. As DNA, the CDR3 is TGCGCCAGCAGCTTGGCATCCGGGGGACCCTACGAGCAGTACTTC. The chain joins TRBV5-1 to TRBJ2-7; tentatively, D is TRBD2 (6 bases). V was shortened by 0 bases and J by 2 bases, with 12 bases between the two germline ends. Germline-derived CDR1 and CDR2 are SGHRS and YFSETQ. The CDR3 is 15 residues long. Full variable domain (rest looked up from reference TRBV5-1 and TRBJ2-7): KAGVTQTPRYLIKTRGQQVTLSCSPISGHRSVSWYQQTPGQGLQFLFEYFSETQRNKGNFPGRFSGRQFSNSRSEMNVSTLELGDSALYLCASSLASGGPYEQYFGPGTRLTVT.

The chain joins TRBV5-1 to TRBJ2-5, with D possibly being TRBD2 (5 bases). Germline loops: CDR1 SGHRS, CDR2 YFSETQ. The CDR3 loop spans 14 amino acids. V gave up 0 bases and J gave up 1 base, with 7 bases separating them. The CDR3 loop reads CASSLASGQETQYF. For the CDR3, the DNA is TGCGCCAGCAGCTTGGCCAGCGGCCAAGAGACCCAGTACTTC.

The CDR3 DNA reads as TGTGCCAGCAGCCAGAGGCTGGGACAGACTACGCAGTATTTT. Protein product: CASSQRLGQTTQYF. V usage is TRBV3-1 (or the pseudogene TRBV3-2) and J usage is TRBJ2-3, with 7 bases matching TRBD1. The CDR3 runs to 14 residues. V lost 3 bases, J lost 8 bases, and 8 bases stayed unmatched. Germline CDR1 is LGHDT and CDR2 is YNNKEL (reference sequence).

The chain recombines TRBV6-2 or TRBV6-3 with TRBJ1-2, with a weak D call TRBD1 (5 bases). V was cut by 6 bases and J by 2 bases, with 22 bases left in between. This CDR3 has 17 amino acids. CDR1 and CDR2 from the germline V gene are MNHEY and SVGEGT. The CDR3 region has the DNA TGTGCCAGCAGCTCCCCCCAGGGCCCTTACAAGAACTATGGCTACACCTTC. Translating gives CASSSPQGPYKNYGYTF.

The genes are TRBV18 and TRBJ1-1; D unclear. Germline assignment: CDR1 KGHSH and CDR2 LQKENI. Deletions cut 5 bases from V and 1 base from J, with 8 bases between. CDR3 length: 13 residues. As DNA, the CDR3 is TGTGCCAGCTCAGGAGACCAGAACACTGAAGCTTTCTTT. This gives the protein CASSGDQNTEAFF.

The chain joins TRBV5-6 to TRBJ1-6, with 7 bases lining up with TRBD1. This CDR3 has 19 residues. Trimming took 4 bases from V and 0 from J; bases not matched to a gene: 13. Germline V gene sequence: CDR1 SGHDT, CDR2 YYEEEE. This CDR3 is CASSQIVVRGSSYNSPLHF. The DNA of the CDR3 is TGTGCCAGCAGCCAAATCGTAGTCAGGGGGAGCTCCTATAATTCACCCCTCCACTTT.

The J gene is TRBJ2-5, the V gene TRBV7-3, with 7 bases fitting TRBD1. The V segment lost 4 bases and the J segment 2 bases; nucleotides outside the gene matches: 7. Looked up from germline, CDR1 is SGHTA and CDR2 is FQGTGA. The CDR3 covers 15 residues. The CDR3 DNA sequence: TGTGCCAGCAGCTCCACAGGGGCGAGTCAAGAGACCCAGTACTTC. Translating it yields CASSSTGASQETQYF.

J is TRBJ2-7 and V is TRBV15; 9 bases line up with TRBD1. V was pared by 5 bases and J by 2 bases, with 4 bases of the junction left unmatched. The CDR3 length is 14 residues. Germline V gives CDR1 LNHNV, CDR2 YYDKDF (reference sequence). The CDR3 sequence is CATSEGQGPYEQYF. CDR3 bases: TGTGCCACCAGCGAGGGACAGGGTCCCTACGAGCAGTACTTC. Full variable domain (rest looked up from reference TRBV15 and TRBJ2-7): DAMVIQNPRYQVTQFGKPVTLSCSQTLNHNVMYWYQQKSSQAPKLLFHYYDKDFNNEADTPDNFQSRRPNTSFCFLDIRSPGLGDTAMYLCATSEGQGPYEQYFGPGTRLTVT.

The V call is TRBV11-2, the J call TRBJ1-1; possibly TRBD1 for D (5 bases). The CDR3 is 15 amino acids. CDR1 is SGHAT, CDR2 FQNNGV, per germline. Trimming left V 5 bases short and J 4 bases short, with 17 bases between. The CDR3 DNA sequence: TGTGCCAGCAGCCCCACTTTTGGGGGAGGCACTGAAGCTTTCTTT. This encodes CASSPTFGGGTEAFF.

The genes are TRBV5-4 and TRBJ1-2, with TRBD1 as a possible D gene (6 bases). The length of the CDR3 is 14 residues. The germline V and J ends were trimmed by 3 bases and 7 bases, with 16 bases remaining between them. Germline-derived CDR1 and CDR2 are SGHNT and YYREEE (reference sequence). CDR3 DNA sequence: TGTGCCAGCAGCTCGTCAGGGGCCCGGGCTGGCTACACCTTC. Its translation is CASSSSGARAGYTF. The full variable domain, completed using reference TRBV5-4 and TRBJ1-2, is ETGVTQSPTHLIKTRGQQVTLRCSSQSGHNTVSWYQQALGQGPQFIFQYYREEENGRGNFPPRFSGLQFPNYSSELNVNALELDDSALYLCASSSSGARAGYTFGSGTRLTVV.

The rearrangement joins TRBV6-5 to TRBJ2-1, with a possible D match to TRBD2 (6 bases). Germline lookup yields CDR1 MNHEY and CDR2 SVGAGI. Trimming took 5 bases from V and 10 from J, leaving 21 bases between them. The CDR3 is 15 residues long. Written as DNA, the CDR3 is TGTGCCAGCAGTAGCCTGACTAGTCCCACCCCGGAGCAGTTCTTC. Translated, it gives CASSSLTSPTPEQFF.

The chain has TRBV30 and TRBJ2-2; D is uncertain. CDR1 and CDR2 from the germline V gene are GTSNPN and SVGIG (reference sequence). The CDR3 has 13 amino acids. V was shortened by 0 bases and J by 6 bases, with 8 bases between the two germline ends. The CDR3 region has the DNA TGTGCCTGGAGTGTGGTCCCGGCCGGGGAGCTGTTTTTT. Translated: CAWSVVPAGELFF.

This chain links TRBV19 with TRBJ1-2, with 10 bases that match TRBD1. This CDR3 is 15 amino acids long. From germline, CDR1 is LNHDA and CDR2 SQIVND (reference sequence). V lost 4 bases and J lost 1; bases outside the gene matches: 3. The CDR3 reads CASSSRDRGNYGYTF. In DNA, the CDR3 is TGTGCCAGTAGTAGCCGGGACAGGGGTAACTATGGCTACACCTTC.

J is TRBJ1-5 and V is TRBV2; D perhaps matches TRBD1 (6 bases). V shed 5 bases and J shed 7 bases, with 18 bases lying between them. The length of the CDR3 is 15 residues. CDR1 is SNHLY, CDR2 FYNNEI, per germline. The CDR3: CASSQEGTIGQPQHF. As DNA, the CDR3 is TGTGCCAGCAGTCAAGAGGGGACAATCGGCCAGCCCCAGCATTTT.

The CDR3 protein is CASLEGLTGRNTDTQYF. CDR3 sequence (DNA): TGTGCCAGCTTAGAAGGGCTGACAGGCCGGAACACAGATACGCAGTATTTT. This rearrangement joins TRBV21-1 to TRBJ2-3; TRBD1, the D gene given by the table, was not confirmed from the DNA. TRBV21-1 is described as a pseudogene. The CDR3 has 17 residues.

The chain joins TRBV14 to TRBJ2-1, with a tentative D call TRBD2 (6 bases). The V end lost 4 bases, the J end lost 5 bases, and 15 bases lay between the germline ends. Germline assignment: CDR1 SGHDN and CDR2 FVKESK. The CDR3 is made up of 15 amino acids. Here the CDR3 DNA reads TGTGCCAGCAGCCGAAGGAGGGCCTTTAACAATGAGCAGTTCTTC. This encodes CASSRRRAFNNEQFF.

The chain has TRBV24-1 and TRBJ2-3; 11 bases line up with TRBD1. Trimming at V came to 5 bases and at J to 6 bases, leaving 9 bases not matched to a gene. There are 16 residues in the CDR3. The germline CDR1 and CDR2 sequences are KGHDR and SFDVKD. CDR3 sequence: CATSGSGQGEMDTQYF. In DNA, the CDR3 is TGTGCCACCAGTGGCTCGGGACAGGGGGAAATGGATACGCAGTATTTT.

This chain connects TRBV30 to TRBJ1-1, with D possibly matching TRBD1 (5 bases). Germline V gene sequence: CDR1 GTSNPN, CDR2 SVGIG (reference sequence). The V end was cut by 3 bases, the J end by 7 bases, with 12 bases between. CDR3 length equals 12 residues. CDR3 loop: CAWRTVGGEAFF. The CDR3 nucleotides read TGTGCCTGGAGGACCGTCGGGGGTGAAGCTTTCTTT.